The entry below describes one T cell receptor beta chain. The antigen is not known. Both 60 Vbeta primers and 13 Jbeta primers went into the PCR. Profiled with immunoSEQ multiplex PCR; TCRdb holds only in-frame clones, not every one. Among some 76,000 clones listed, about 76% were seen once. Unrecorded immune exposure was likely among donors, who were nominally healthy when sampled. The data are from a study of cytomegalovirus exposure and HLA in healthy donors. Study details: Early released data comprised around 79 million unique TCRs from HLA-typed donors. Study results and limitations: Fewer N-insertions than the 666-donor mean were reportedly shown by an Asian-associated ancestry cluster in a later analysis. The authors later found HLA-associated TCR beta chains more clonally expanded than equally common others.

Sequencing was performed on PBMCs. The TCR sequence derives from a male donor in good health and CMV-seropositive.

The CDR3 coding sequence is TGCGCCAGCAGGGCGGCCGGGACAGCCGTCTCCTACGAGCAGTACTTC. Protein product: CASRAAGTAVSYEQYF. This chain uses TRBV5-1 with TRBJ2-7; 7 bases map to TRBD1. Trimming at V came to 5 bases and at J to 0 bases, leaving 11 bases not matched to a gene. The CDR3 runs 16 residues. Germline-derived CDR1 and CDR2 are SGHRS and YFSETQ.